Given below is one T cell receptor beta chain in context. The antigen remains unidentified. The run depth of the assay was deep. Method: immunoSEQ multiplex PCR; TCRdb's copy keeps in-frame clones and lacks some. The table records about 2 million clones, roughly 94% of them present only once. Per germline, CDR1 SGHAT and CDR2 FQNNGV. This CDR3 is 20 amino acids long. The trim removed 0 bases at V and 0 bases at J, leaving 14 bases unmatched. CD45RO-negative CD8 cells positively selected for CCR7 made up the naive population, which excluded terminally differentiated effector memory CD45RA+ cells. The sample comes from a study of shared clonotypes between healthy human individuals. Notes on the study in general: Researchers sampled only blood; tissue repertoires likely differ. When naive CD4 clonotypes were compared across a handful of donors, approximately 4.9% were shared. With few donors, the genetic and exposure-history diversity represented was limited.

The origin of this receptor is a man aged 18 to 30 in good health. Sequenced material: naive CD8+ T cells sorted from blood. The genes are TRBV11-2 and TRBJ1-5, with TRBD1 matching over 7 bases. This CDR3 is CASSLDHPGTETYSNQPQHF. In DNA, the CDR3 is TGTGCCAGCAGCTTAGACCATCCGGGGACAGAGACTTATAGCAATCAGCCCCAGCATTTT. Combining the CDR3 with reference TRBV11-2 and TRBJ1-5 gives the whole variable domain EAGVAQSPRYKIIEKRQSVAFWCNPISGHATLYWYQQILGQGPKLLIQFQNNGVVDDSQLPKDRFSAERLKGVDSTLKIQPAKLEDSAVYLCASSLDHPGTETYSNQPQHFGDGTRLSIL.